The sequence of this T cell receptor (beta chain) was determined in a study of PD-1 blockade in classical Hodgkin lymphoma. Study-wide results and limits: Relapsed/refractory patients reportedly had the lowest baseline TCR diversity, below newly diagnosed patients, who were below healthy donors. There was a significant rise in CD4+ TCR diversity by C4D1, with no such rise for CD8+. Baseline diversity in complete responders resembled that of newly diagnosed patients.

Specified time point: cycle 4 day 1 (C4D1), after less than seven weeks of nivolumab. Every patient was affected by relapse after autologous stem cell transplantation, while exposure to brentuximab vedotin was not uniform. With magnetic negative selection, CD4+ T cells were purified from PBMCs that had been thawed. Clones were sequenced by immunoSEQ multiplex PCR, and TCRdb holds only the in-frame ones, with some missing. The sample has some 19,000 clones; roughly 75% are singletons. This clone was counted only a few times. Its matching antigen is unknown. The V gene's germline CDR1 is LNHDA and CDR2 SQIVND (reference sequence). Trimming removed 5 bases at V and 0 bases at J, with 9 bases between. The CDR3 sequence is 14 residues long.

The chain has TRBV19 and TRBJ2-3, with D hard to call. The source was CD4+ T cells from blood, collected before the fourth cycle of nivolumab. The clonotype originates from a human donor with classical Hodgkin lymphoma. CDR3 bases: TGTGCCAGTAGTTTGGACGGTAGCACAGATACGCAGTATTTT. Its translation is CASSLDGSTDTQYF.